This entry describes one TCR beta chain. Antigen: not known. With a J-beta primer mix and a sample-barcoded 5' primer, a second PCR ran about 7 to 12 cycles. Each cDNA molecule was tagged by a template-switch adaptor with 12 random nucleotides. MiXCR, applied by TCRdb to the 5' RACE reads, yields one record per CDR3 protein. The table includes roughly 720,000 distinct CDR3 sequences, around half detected once. The data belong to a study of blood T cells in healthy people across ages. Study-level background: Per two T cells, about one barcoded beta molecule was captured through template switching.

Whole-study results and caveats: Across the age range, TCR beta diversity per million T cells fell in a roughly linear way. Not knowing donor CMV status may have confounded expanded clonotype changes.

Trimming at V came to 4 bases and at J to 7 bases, leaving 6 bases not matched to a gene. Germline V gene sequence: CDR1 SGDLS, CDR2 YYNGEE. The CDR3 runs to 15 residues. The source material was blood. The chain couples TRBV9 to TRBJ2-1; 12 bases map to TRBD2. This sequence originates from a man of 80 years or more in good health. The CDR3 DNA sequence: TGTGCCAGCAGCTCTACTAGCGGGAGGAAGAATGAGCAGTTCTTC. Its translation: CASSSTSGRKNEQFF.